Below, 15 T cell receptor beta chains from the same sample are listed, as sequenced in a study of cytomegalovirus exposure and HLA in healthy donors. The PCR used 60 Vbeta and 13 Jbeta primers. The method was immunoSEQ multiplex PCR; TCRdb's version includes in-frame clones alone and lacks a portion of them. The sample carries roughly 150,000 clones, roughly 68% recorded once. Sequencing was performed on PBMCs. The receptors were sampled from a man in his 60s in good health and CMV-seronegative.

The chain is built from TRBV5-6 and TRBJ1-1, with 9 positions matching TRBD1. Germline V gene sequence: CDR1 SGHDT, CDR2 YYEEEE. V dropped 4 bases and J dropped 0; count of bases not matched to a gene: 4. CDR3 length: 15 amino acids. The DNA of the CDR3 is TGTGCCAGCAGCGGCGGGACAGGGCTGAACACTGAAGCTTTCTTT. Translated: CASSGGTGLNTEAFF.

This chain joins TRBV18 and TRBJ2-7, with 7 positions matching TRBD1. CDR3 size: 14 residues. Germline loops: CDR1 KGHSH, CDR2 LQKENI. V dropped 3 bases and J dropped 2; count of bases not matched to a gene: 4. The CDR3 protein is CASSPRQGAYEQYF. The CDR3 nucleotides are TGTGCCAGCTCACCCAGACAGGGTGCCTACGAGCAGTACTTC.

This clone was seen only a few times. The chain links TRBV27 to TRBJ2-7, with D possibly TRBD1 on 6 matching bases. The CDR3 totals 15 residues. V was clipped by 5 bases and J by 0 bases, with 14 bases between them. Germline assignment: CDR1 MNHEY and CDR2 SMNVEV (reference sequence). CDR3 bases: TGTGCCAGCAGTAGTATACAGGGCCGCTCCTACGAGCAGTACTTC. Amino acids: CASSSIQGRSYEQYF.

The chain links TRBV5-1 to TRBJ1-1; no reliable D call. V dropped 0 bases and J dropped 6 bases, with 9 bases sitting between them. The CDR3 contains 13 residues. Germline loops: CDR1 SGHRS, CDR2 YFSETQ. CDR3 in amino acids: CASSLEVGAEAFF. As DNA, the CDR3 is TGCGCCAGCAGCTTGGAGGTGGGAGCTGAAGCTTTCTTT.

The chain employs TRBV5-6 and TRBJ2-3; no definite D call. V dropped 4 bases and J dropped 2 bases, with 8 bases sitting between them. Germline lookup yields CDR1 SGHDT and CDR2 YYEEEE. The CDR3 loop spans 13 amino acids. The CDR3 nucleotides are TGTGCCAGCAGCCCCCTCTCCACAGATACGCAGTATTTT. This gives the protein CASSPLSTDTQYF. Based on the CDR3 plus reference TRBV5-6 and TRBJ2-3, the full variable domain is DAGVTQSPTHLIKTRGQQVTLRCSPKSGHDTVSWYQQALGQGPQFIFQYYEEEERQRGNFPDRFSGHQFPNYSSELNVNALLLGDSALYLCASSPLSTDTQYFGPGTRLTVL.

The chain uses TRBV5-1 and TRBJ2-2, with D uncertain. The CDR3 has 14 amino acids. V lost 4 bases and J 2 bases, leaving 9 bases between the germline ends. Germline values: CDR1 SGHRS, CDR2 YFSETQ. The CDR3: CASSGELNTGELFF. In nucleotides, the CDR3 is TGCGCCAGCAGCGGAGAACTCAACACCGGGGAGCTGTTTTTT. The whole variable domain, remainder taken from reference TRBV5-1 and TRBJ2-2, is KAGVTQTPRYLIKTRGQQVTLSCSPISGHRSVSWYQQTPGQGLQFLFEYFSETQRNKGNFPGRFSGRQFSNSRSEMNVSTLELGDSALYLCASSGELNTGELFFGEGSRLTVL.

The chain couples TRBV28 to TRBJ1-4, with D unclear. CDR1 MDHEN and CDR2 SYDVKM come from the germline V gene. CDR3 size: 15 residues. Between the trimmed V and J ends, which lost 1 base and 2 bases, there was a span of 8 bases. The CDR3: CASSLSGVTNEKLFF. The CDR3 DNA reads as TGTGCCAGCAGTTTATCCGGGGTGACTAATGAAAAACTGTTTTTT.

This rearrangement joins TRBV7-3 to TRBJ2-2; D possibly corresponds to TRBD2 (6 bases). CDR3 length: 15 residues. The V and J ends lost 2 bases and 4 bases respectively, with 11 bases between them. CDR1 SGHTA and CDR2 FQGTGA come from the germline V gene. CDR3 sequence reads: CASSLSGGRTGELFF. As DNA, the CDR3 is TGTGCCAGCAGCTTATCAGGAGGGCGCACCGGGGAGCTGTTTTTT.

The CDR3 reads CASSQVASGSGLGEQYF. In DNA form, the CDR3 reads TGCGCCAGCAGCCAAGTAGCTTCGGGTAGCGGGCTTGGCGAGCAGTACTTC. This chain links TRBV4-1 with TRBJ2-7, with 7 positions matching TRBD2. Trimming cost V 1 base and J 6 bases; bases outside gene matches: 15. The length of the CDR3 is 17 residues. Germline lookup yields CDR1 MGHRA and CDR2 YSYEKL.

The chain joins TRBV4-3 to TRBJ2-7; no reliable D call. Germline V lookup: CDR1 LGHNA, CDR2 YSLEER. The CDR3 sequence is 14 residues long. The V and J ends lost 4 bases and 0 bases respectively, with 10 bases between them. The CDR3 sequence: CASSPRTDSYEQYF. Written as DNA, the CDR3 is TGCGCCAGCAGCCCCCGAACTGACTCCTACGAGCAGTACTTC.

This chain connects TRBV30 to TRBJ1-3; no reliable D call. The germline V gene has CDR1 GTSNPN and CDR2 SVGIG (reference sequence). The V gene lost 2 bases and the J gene lost 2 bases, with 4 bases spanning the gap. The CDR3 is made up of 12 amino acids. The CDR3 spells CAWSLAGNTIYF. CDR3 DNA: TGTGCCTGGAGTCTTGCTGGAAACACCATATATTTT.

V gene TRBV29-1 combines with J gene TRBJ2-5, with D possibly being TRBD1 (5 bases). The J call may be in error: the DNA end matches TRBJ2-7 better. CDR3 length: 14 residues. The germline V gene encodes CDR1 SQVTM and CDR2 ANQGSEA. CDR3 coding DNA: TGCAGCGCCCTCTTACATGGGGCAGCCTACGAGCAGTACTTC. Translation: CSALLHGAAYEQYF.

CDR3 DNA: TGTGCCAGTAGTATCCCCCTCGGGTTAACTAATGAAAAACTGTTTTTT. Translation gives CASSIPLGLTNEKLFF. The V gene is TRBV19, the J gene TRBJ1-4; D uncertain. CDR3 size: 16 residues. V gave up 3 bases and J gave up 1 base, with 12 bases separating them. CDR1 and CDR2 (germline): LNHDA, SQIVND (reference sequence).

This rearrangement joins TRBV18 to TRBJ1-4, with a possible D match to TRBD1 (6 bases). The V and J ends lost 2 bases and 8 bases respectively, with 15 bases between them. CDR1 and CDR2 from the germline V gene are KGHSH and LQKENI. The CDR3 extends over 15 amino acids. Written as DNA, the CDR3 is TGTGCCAGCTCACCAAGGGAACAGGGAAGCGAAAAACTGTTTTTT. This encodes CASSPREQGSEKLFF. The variable domain in full, completed from reference TRBV18 and TRBJ1-4, reads NAGVMQNPRHLVRRRGQEARLRCSPMKGHSHVYWYRQLPEEGLKFMVYLQKENIIDESGMPKERFSAEFPKEGPSILRIQQVVRGDSAAYFCASSPREQGSEKLFFGSGTQLSVL.

The chain links TRBV18 to TRBJ2-1; TRBD2 aligns across 8 bases. The trim removed 0 bases at V and 3 bases at J, leaving 7 bases unmatched. From germline, CDR1 is KGHSH and CDR2 LQKENI. The CDR3 spans 17 residues. The DNA of the CDR3 is TGTGCCAGCTCACCACCGGTGTGGCGGGAGGACTACAATGAGCAGTTCTTC. Amino acids: CASSPPVWREDYNEQFF.